This T cell receptor beta chain was sequenced for a study of blood T cell repertoires in COVID-19. About the study: Sources were T cells, B-cell-depleted T cells, or PBMCs; the material itself was cDNA or gDNA.

V shed 4 bases and J shed 8 bases, with 14 bases lying between them. Per the germline V gene, CDR1 is SQVTM and CDR2 is ANQGSEA. The CDR3 length is 12 residues. Repertoires were generated with immunoSEQ multiplex PCR, while TCRdb's copy carries only in-frame clones and drops some. Of about 280,000 clones detected, roughly 88% appear once; the ten largest clones hold approximately 1%. This receptor was taken from a woman aged 25 to 39 who had recovered from COVID-19. Material: PBMCs or T cells enriched from blood (not recorded which). The chain has TRBV29-1 and TRBJ1-2; D gene ambiguous. CDR3 amino acids: CSVGEEGDGYTF. CDR3 DNA: TGCAGCGTTGGAGAGGAAGGAGACGGCTACACCTTC.